One and the same sample provided the 27 T cell receptor beta chains below, sequenced in a study of OX40 agonist ivuxolimab in advanced cancers. Some clones are missing from TCRdb's copy, which holds only in-frame ones; the method was immunoSEQ multiplex PCR. The table lists fewer than 35,000 clones, 88% of them singletons. The starting material was CD4+ or CD8+ T cells sorted from blood, obtained in a trial of the OX40 agonist ivuxolimab. These receptors were obtained from an adult with an advanced solid tumor such as melanoma, head and neck, liver or kidney cancer.

In this sample, this clone turned up once. The rearrangement links TRBV4-1 to TRBJ1-1; D possibly corresponds to TRBD1 (6 bases). The V end was cut by 1 base, the J end by 0 bases, with 12 bases between. The CDR3 runs 16 residues. Germline CDR1 is MGHRA and CDR2 is YSYEKL. DNA of the CDR3: TGCGCCAGCAGCCAAGGGGTAGGGGGGATGAACACTGAAGCTTTCTTT. This encodes CASSQGVGGMNTEAFF.

The V gene is TRBV4-1, the J gene TRBJ2-3; no reliable D call. Germline V CDR1 and CDR2: MGHRA, YSYEKL. The CDR3 runs to 13 residues. The V and J ends lost 1 base and 5 bases respectively, with 7 bases between them. The chain's CDR3 is CASSQGYRDTQYF. The CDR3 DNA reads as TGCGCCAGCAGCCAAGGATATCGAGATACGCAGTATTTT.

J is TRBJ1-3 and V is TRBV19, with D possibly matching TRBD1 (5 bases). The V end lost 6 bases, the J end lost 0 bases, and 12 bases lay between the germline ends. Per germline, CDR1 LNHDA and CDR2 SQIVND (reference sequence). The CDR3 is made up of 15 amino acids. The CDR3 DNA is TGTGCCAGTAGCTCAGGGACGGGCTCTGGAAACACCATATATTTT. Its protein is CASSSGTGSGNTIYF.

This clone appeared a few times. The V and J genes are TRBV6-5 and TRBJ1-5; 8 bases match TRBD1. V was clipped by 6 bases and J by 5 bases; unmatched bases: 3. The CDR3 length is 13 residues. Germline V CDR1 and CDR2: MNHEY, SVGAGI. CDR3 sequence reads: CASSGQGDQPQHF. CDR3 DNA: TGTGCCAGCAGCGGACAGGGCGATCAGCCCCAGCATTTT.

The rearrangement joins TRBV25-1 to TRBJ2-1; a weak D match, TRBD2 (6 bases). V dropped 5 bases and J dropped 4 bases, with 9 bases sitting between them. CDR1 and CDR2 (germline): MGHDK, SYGVNS. The CDR3 is 13 amino acids. The CDR3 DNA follows: TGTGCCAGCAGTTGGCGGGATTACAATGAGCAGTTCTTC. This encodes CASSWRDYNEQFF.

The V gene is TRBV7-9, the J gene TRBJ2-6; TRBD1 matches at 7 bases. The CDR3 has 15 amino acids. The trim removed 5 bases at V and 3 bases at J, leaving 4 bases unmatched. The germline V gene has CDR1 SEHNR and CDR2 FQNEAQ (reference sequence). The CDR3 spells CASSRDRDGANVLTF. The CDR3 DNA follows: TGTGCCAGCAGCCGAGACAGGGATGGGGCCAACGTCCTGACTTTC. Using reference TRBV7-9 and TRBJ2-6 for the parts outside the CDR3, the full variable domain is DTGVSQNPRHKITKRGQNVTFRCDPISEHNRLYWYRQTLGQGPEFLTYFQNEAQLEKSRLLSDRFSAERPKGSFSTLEIQRTEQGDSAMYLCASSRDRDGANVLTFGAGSRLTVL.

The V gene is TRBV16, the J gene TRBJ1-6, with D maybe TRBD1 (6 bases). V was trimmed by 3 bases and J by 5 bases, leaving 17 bases between them. Germline-derived CDR1 and CDR2 are KGHSY and FQNENV. The CDR3 runs 17 residues. This chain's CDR3 is CASSHSGTRGHNSPLHF. The CDR3 DNA sequence: TGTGCCAGCAGCCATTCCGGGACTCGGGGGCATAATTCACCCCTCCACTTT.

This clone has more than one count but fewer than ten. The rearrangement links TRBV9 to TRBJ1-1, with TRBD1 matching 8 bases. V gave up 3 bases and J gave up 7 bases; unmatched junction bases: 14. Per germline, CDR1 SGDLS and CDR2 YYNGEE. The CDR3 is 16 residues long. CDR3 region: CASSANPGQVSGEAFF. CDR3 sequence (DNA): TGTGCCAGCAGCGCCAACCCGGGACAGGTTTCAGGTGAAGCTTTCTTT.

This clone was recorded only once. The rearrangement uses TRBV28 and TRBJ1-1, with 9 bases identical to TRBD1. Trimming cost V 5 bases and J 4 bases; bases outside gene matches: 5. The CDR3 sequence is 14 residues long. Germline CDR1 and CDR2: MDHEN and SYDVKM. In DNA form, the CDR3 reads TGTGCCAGCAGTATCGGACAGGGGAGCACTGAAGCTTTCTTT. The encoded protein is CASSIGQGSTEAFF.

The J gene is TRBJ2-7, the V gene TRBV9, with 8 bases fitting TRBD1. Looked up from germline, CDR1 is SGDLS and CDR2 is YYNGEE. This CDR3 has 13 amino acids. V lost 5 bases to trimming and J lost 5 bases; unmatched junction nucleotides: 6. The CDR3 sequence is CASSPGTGHEQYF. DNA for the CDR3: TGTGCCAGCAGTCCCGGGACAGGTCACGAGCAGTACTTC.

The rearrangement joins TRBV7-2 to TRBJ2-7, with D perhaps matching TRBD1 or TRBD2 (5 bases each). The ends were cut back, 4 bases at V and 6 bases at J, with 16 bases in the middle. From germline, CDR1 is SGHTA and CDR2 FQGNSA. The CDR3 consists of 14 residues. CDR3 DNA: TGTGCCAGCAGCTACCGGGACGCAACCTCCGAGCAGTACTTC. Protein: CASSYRDATSEQYF.

This rearrangement joins TRBV9 to TRBJ2-7; weak D call: TRBD1 (5 bases). CDR3 size: 13 residues. Trimming pared 3 bases from V and 3 bases from J, leaving 10 bases between. Germline CDR1 and CDR2: SGDLS and YYNGEE. CDR3 region: CASSGLTGYEQYF. CDR3 coding DNA: TGTGCCAGCAGCGGCCTAACAGGCTACGAGCAGTACTTC.

The chain is built from TRBV6-9 and TRBJ2-7; TRBD1 matches at 8 bases. The J segment lost 2 bases and the V segment lost 3 bases, leaving 6 bases of the junction unmatched. This CDR3 has 15 residues. From germline, CDR1 is MNHGY and CDR2 SVAAGI. This CDR3 reads CASSYTPTGAYEQYF. The DNA for the CDR3 is TGTGCCAGCAGTTACACTCCGACAGGGGCCTACGAGCAGTACTTC.

The genes are TRBV6-6 and TRBJ2-7, with 7 bases aligning to TRBD1. Germline CDR1 and CDR2: MNHNY and SVGAGI (reference sequence). The V gene end was trimmed by 4 bases and the J gene end by 2 bases; junction bases not matched to a gene: 8. The CDR3 extends over 15 amino acids. For the CDR3, the DNA is TGTGCCAGCAGTTGGACCCGCGGACAGGCCTACGAGCAGTACTTC. It translates to CASSWTRGQAYEQYF.

The table lists this clone with a count of one. This sequence joins TRBV4-1 and TRBJ2-7; 7 nucleotides align to TRBD1. This CDR3 is built from 14 residues. Germline values: CDR1 MGHRA, CDR2 YSYEKL. The J segment lost 3 bases and the V segment lost 3 bases, leaving 5 bases of the junction unmatched. The CDR3 nucleotides read TGCGCCAGCAGCCACCGACAGGGAATCTACGAGCAGTACTTC. Its protein product is CASSHRQGIYEQYF.

CDR3 DNA: TGCGCCAGCAGCCAGCTCGGGGGGCAAGGCTACACCTTC. Residues: CASSQLGGQGYTF. The chain is built from TRBV4-3 and TRBJ1-2, with D maybe TRBD1 (6 bases). The CDR3 runs to 13 residues. The germline V gene has CDR1 LGHNA and CDR2 YSLEER. Trimming removed 3 bases at V and 8 bases at J, with 13 bases between.

The CDR3 protein is CATPGIEVSGNTIYF. CDR3 DNA sequence: TGTGCCACCCCAGGTATTGAGGTGTCTGGAAACACCATATATTTT. The chain is built from TRBV7-3 and TRBJ1-3; D not certain. The V gene lost 10 bases and the J gene lost 1 base, with 17 bases spanning the gap. The V gene's germline CDR1 is SGHTA and CDR2 FQGTGA. This CDR3 contains 15 residues.

This clone has just one count. J is TRBJ2-1 and V is TRBV7-6; TRBD1 agrees at 7 bases. The J segment lost 10 bases and the V segment lost 4 bases, leaving 4 bases of the junction unmatched. The CDR3 contains 12 residues. CDR1 and CDR2 from the germline V gene are SGHVS and FNYEAQ. CDR3 nucleotide sequence: TGTGCCAGCAGCTCGACAGGGACGGAGCAGTTCTTC. This gives the protein CASSSTGTEQFF.

The chain employs TRBV2 and TRBJ2-5; 11 bases are a match to TRBD2. Unmatched junction bases numbered 8, after V lost 4 bases and J lost 1 base. The CDR3 consists of 17 residues. Germline V CDR1 and CDR2: SNHLY, FYNNEI. CDR3 amino acids: CASSGGTSGPLQETQYF. For the CDR3, the DNA is TGTGCCAGCAGTGGAGGGACTAGCGGCCCACTCCAAGAGACCCAGTACTTC.

The chain is built from TRBV4-3 and TRBJ2-7; 12 positions match TRBD1. Trimming cost V 1 base and J 6 bases; bases outside gene matches: 7. The CDR3 spans 16 residues. Germline V gene lookup returns CDR1 LGHNA and CDR2 YSLEER. CDR3 bases: TGCGCCAGCAGCCAAGGCGTAGGGACAGGGGGCGCCGAGCAGTACTTC. Translating it yields CASSQGVGTGGAEQYF.

The chain links TRBV11-3 to TRBJ2-5; D is undetermined. Germline V gene lookup returns CDR1 SGHNT and CDR2 YENEEA. The V end lost 3 bases, the J end lost 3 bases, and 5 bases lay between the germline ends. The CDR3 spans 12 residues. This CDR3 is CASSLREETQYF. CDR3 nucleotide sequence: TGTGCCAGCAGCTTGAGAGAAGAGACCCAGTACTTC. The variable domain in full, with the rest retrieved from reference TRBV11-3 and TRBJ2-5, is EAGVVQSPRYKIIEKKQPVAFWCNPISGHNTLYWYLQNLGQGPELLIRYENEEAVDDSQLPKDRFSAERLKGVDSTLKIQPAELGDSAVYLCASSLREETQYFGPGTRLLVL.

The rearrangement uses TRBV19 and TRBJ1-5; 7 bases are shared with TRBD1. V was clipped by 1 base and J by 4 bases; unmatched bases: 1. This CDR3 is built from 14 residues. Per the germline V gene, CDR1 is LNHDA and CDR2 is SQIVND (reference sequence). In nucleotides, the CDR3 is TGTGCCAGTAGTATAGCGACAGGGAATCAGCCCCAGCATTTT. This codes for CASSIATGNQPQHF.

The chain's CDR3 is CASAAGEDGTEAFF. CDR3 nucleotide sequence: TGTGCCAGCGCCGCAGGGGAAGATGGGACTGAAGCTTTCTTT. The chain links TRBV9 to TRBJ1-1; D might be TRBD1 (6 bases). Germline CDR1 and CDR2: SGDLS and YYNGEE. With 7 bases removed from V and 5 bases from J, the gap between germline ends came to 18 bases. The CDR3 extends over 14 amino acids.

This clone came up a few times. This sequence joins TRBV14 and TRBJ2-7; the match to TRBD1 covers 7 bases. The junction had 2 bases not matched to a gene; V was cut back by 0 bases and J by 3 bases. This CDR3 comprises 14 residues. CDR1 and CDR2 (germline): SGHDN, FVKESK. DNA for the CDR3: TGTGCCAGCAGCCAAGAGGGGACAGTCTACGAGCAGTACTTC. Its translation: CASSQEGTVYEQYF. The full variable domain, in which reference TRBV14 and TRBJ2-7 provide the parts outside the CDR3, is EAGVTQFPSHSVIEKGQTVTLRCDPISGHDNLYWYRRVMGKEIKFLLHFVKESKQDESGMPNNRFLAERTGGTYSTLKVQPAELEDSGVYFCASSQEGTVYEQYFGPGTRLTVT.

The chain recombines TRBV29-1 with TRBJ1-1; D perhaps matches TRBD1 (5 bases). Trimming shortened V by 5 bases and J by 1 base, and 8 bases separated the two germline ends. CDR3 length: 12 amino acids. Germline CDR1 is SQVTM and CDR2 is ANQGSEA. CDR3 loop: CSVPTANTEAFF. In DNA form, the CDR3 reads TGCAGCGTTCCGACAGCGAACACTGAAGCTTTCTTT.

The chain employs TRBV7-9 and TRBJ2-1, with no clear D. CDR1 is SEHNR, CDR2 FQNEAQ, per germline (reference sequence). The V and J ends lost 3 bases and 5 bases respectively, with 8 bases between them. The CDR3 covers 13 residues. The CDR3 loop reads CASSFELNNEQFF. The DNA for the CDR3 is TGTGCCAGCAGCTTCGAACTGAACAATGAGCAGTTCTTC.

The chain joins TRBV7-9 to TRBJ2-3; 10 bases are shared with TRBD2. CDR1 is SEHNR, CDR2 FQNEAQ, per germline (reference sequence). V shed 4 bases and J 0 bases; nucleotides not matched to a gene: 4. This CDR3 has 16 amino acids. CDR3 protein: CASSYRTSGSTDTQYF. The CDR3 DNA reads as TGTGCCAGCAGCTATCGGACTAGCGGTAGCACAGATACGCAGTATTTT.